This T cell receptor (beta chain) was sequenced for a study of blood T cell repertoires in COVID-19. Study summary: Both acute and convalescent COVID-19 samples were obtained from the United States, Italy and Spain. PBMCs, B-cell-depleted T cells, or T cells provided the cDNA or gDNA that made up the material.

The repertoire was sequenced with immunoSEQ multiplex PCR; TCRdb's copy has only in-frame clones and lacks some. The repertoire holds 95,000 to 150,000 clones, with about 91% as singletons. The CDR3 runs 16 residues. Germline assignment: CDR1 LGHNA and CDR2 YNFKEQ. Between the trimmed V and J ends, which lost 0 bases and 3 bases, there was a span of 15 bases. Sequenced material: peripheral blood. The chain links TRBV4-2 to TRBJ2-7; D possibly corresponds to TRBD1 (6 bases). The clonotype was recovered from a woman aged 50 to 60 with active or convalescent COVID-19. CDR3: CASSQEGARGNYEQYF. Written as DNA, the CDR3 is TGTGCCAGCAGCCAAGAGGGAGCCAGGGGCAACTACGAGCAGTACTTC.